Shown below are 22 T cell receptor beta chains from a single sample sequenced in a study of early T cells in non-severe SARS-CoV-2 infection. TCRdb ran MiXCR on the 5' RACE reads and lists one entry per CDR3 protein. The sample lists about 67,000 distinct CDR3 sequences, 11% occurring once. Input material: whole blood. The receptors come from an adult who was a healthcare worker with PCR-confirmed SARS-CoV-2 infection or an uninfected control (not recorded which).

The CDR3 protein is CSVEGRGQEKLFF. In DNA form, the CDR3 reads TGCAGCGTTGAGGGCAGGGGGCAAGAAAAACTGTTTTTT. V gene TRBV29-1 combines with J gene TRBJ1-4; 8 bases agree with TRBD1. V shed 3 bases and J 8 bases; nucleotides not matched to a gene: 5. CDR1 is SQVTM and CDR2 is ANQGSEA in the germline V gene. The CDR3 length is 13 residues.

This clonotype was found many times. The chain recombines TRBV2 with TRBJ2-7; D might be TRBD1 or TRBD2, each matching 6 bases. The CDR3 contains 16 residues. In germline, CDR1 is SNHLY, CDR2 FYNNEI. V was trimmed by 5 bases and J by 2 bases, leaving 19 bases between them. The CDR3 spells CASSRPPRGTTYEQYF. The CDR3 coding sequence is TGTGCCAGCAGTCGCCCCCCGCGCGGGACAACCTACGAGCAGTACTTC.

The CDR3: CASSQLGGTYEQYF. The CDR3, as DNA: TGTGCCAGCAGCCAATTGGGCGGCACCTACGAGCAGTACTTC. This chain connects TRBV3-1 to TRBJ2-7, with no clear D. From germline, CDR1 is LGHDT and CDR2 YNNKEL (reference sequence). V was pared by 2 bases and J by 2 bases, with 10 bases between. The CDR3 extends over 14 amino acids.

In this sample, this clonotype turned up many times. The chain joins TRBV18 to TRBJ1-3, with D unclear. Germline loops: CDR1 KGHSH, CDR2 LQKENI. The CDR3 length is 15 residues. The V end was cut by 0 bases, the J end by 2 bases, with 8 bases between. The CDR3 sequence: CASSPPTVPGNTIYF. The CDR3 DNA reads as TGTGCCAGCTCACCACCGACGGTTCCTGGAAACACCATATATTTT.

This clonotype appeared a single time. The chain is built from TRBV27 and TRBJ2-7, with D tentatively TRBD2 (6 bases). This CDR3 is built from 14 residues. CDR1 and CDR2 (germline): MNHEY, SMNVEV (reference sequence). V shed 5 bases and J shed 7 bases, with 18 bases lying between them. Written as DNA, the CDR3 is TGTGCCAGCAGTGGGGGTCCGGAGGGAAGGGAGCAGTACTTC. Amino acids: CASSGGPEGREQYF.

The rearrangement uses TRBV20-1 and TRBJ2-1, with D possibly TRBD1 on 6 matching bases. There are 16 residues in the CDR3. Trimming removed 3 bases at V and 0 bases at J, with 15 bases between. Per the germline V gene, CDR1 is DFQATT and CDR2 is SNEGSKA (reference sequence). This CDR3 reads CSASRGGFFSYNEQFF. The CDR3 DNA follows: TGCAGTGCTAGTCGAGGGGGATTCTTCTCCTACAATGAGCAGTTCTTC.

This clonotype was observed a few times. The J gene is TRBJ2-7, the V gene TRBV4-1, with 12 positions matching TRBD2. Losses at the gene ends were 1 base for V and 5 bases for J; bases not matched to a gene: 6. The CDR3 runs 16 residues. The germline gives CDR1 MGHRA, CDR2 YSYEKL. CDR3 loop: CASSQGLAGVGNEQYF. The CDR3 DNA follows: TGCGCCAGCAGCCAAGGACTAGCGGGAGTAGGGAACGAGCAGTACTTC.

This clonotype was seen a few times. V and J are TRBV20-1 and TRBJ2-7; maybe TRBD1 (7 bases). CDR1 DFQATT and CDR2 SNEGSKA come from the germline V gene (reference sequence). V was clipped by 3 bases and J by 5 bases, with 14 bases between them. The CDR3 consists of 13 residues. Here the CDR3 DNA reads TGCAGTGCTAGGACAGGGCGGGGAGACGAGCAGTACTTC. Protein: CSARTGRGDEQYF.

This sequence joins TRBV3-1 and TRBJ2-3; 10 nucleotides agree with TRBD1. The CDR3 has 15 residues. Per germline, CDR1 LGHDT and CDR2 YNNKEL (reference sequence). After removal of 1 base from V and 3 bases from J, the junction contained 1 base not matched to a gene. CDR3: CASSQGQGATDTQYF. DNA of the CDR3: TGTGCCAGCAGCCAAGGACAGGGGGCGACAGATACGCAGTATTTT.

This clonotype was counted many times. The V call is TRBV20-1, the J call TRBJ2-7; a possible D gene is TRBD1 (5 bases). The CDR3 has 13 amino acids. The V end was cut by 1 base, the J end by 3 bases, with 10 bases between. CDR1 is DFQATT and CDR2 is SNEGSKA in the germline V gene (reference sequence). The CDR3 nucleotides are TGCAGTGCTAGAGGGAAACAGGACTACGAGCAGTACTTC. Amino acid sequence: CSARGKQDYEQYF.

This clonotype was counted many times. The chain uses TRBV4-2 and TRBJ2-5, with TRBD2 identical over 11 bases. With 3 bases clipped from V and 0 bases from J, the junction kept 6 bases outside the gene matches. Germline-derived CDR1 and CDR2 are LGHNA and YNFKEQ. This CDR3 spans 17 amino acids. CDR3 in amino acids: CASSQGRLAGHQETQYF. CDR3 nucleotides: TGTGCCAGCAGCCAGGGTCGACTAGCGGGACACCAAGAGACCCAGTACTTC.

This clonotype turned up a few times. This rearrangement joins TRBV10-2 to TRBJ1-5, with no clear D. This CDR3 has 14 residues. V was pared by 2 bases and J by 1 base, with 6 bases between. Germline CDR1 and CDR2: WSHSY and SAAADI. The CDR3 DNA reads as TGCGCCAGCAGTGAGCAGGTCAGCAATCAGCCCCAGCATTTT. Translation gives CASSEQVSNQPQHF.

V and J are TRBV13 and TRBJ2-5; 8 nucleotides match TRBD2. The CDR3 consists of 14 residues. CDR1 and CDR2 from the germline V gene are PRHDT and FYEKMQ (reference sequence). V lost 5 bases to trimming and J lost 4 bases; unmatched junction nucleotides: 6. This CDR3 is CASSPRGGLETQYF. The DNA of the CDR3 is TGTGCCAGCAGCCCCCGGGGGGGCCTAGAGACCCAGTACTTC. The whole variable domain, filled in from reference TRBV13 and TRBJ2-5, reads AAGVIQSPRHLIKEKRETATLKCYPIPRHDTVYWYQQGPGQDPQFLISFYEKMQSDKGSIPDRFSAQQFSDYHSELNMSSLELGDSALYFCASSPRGGLETQYFGPGTRLLVL.

This clonotype occurred many times. The V and J genes are TRBV30 and TRBJ2-5; perhaps D is TRBD1 or TRBD2 (6 bases each). The ends were cut back, 3 bases at V and 3 bases at J, with 14 bases in the middle. The CDR3 sequence is 14 residues long. Germline V gene lookup returns CDR1 GTSNPN and CDR2 SVGIG (reference sequence). In DNA form, the CDR3 reads TGTGCCTGGAGAGCCGTGGGGGGCAAAGAGACCCAGTACTTC. Its translation is CAWRAVGGKETQYF.

This clonotype was detected ten times or more. The chain has TRBV12-3 or TRBV12-4 and TRBJ2-3; the match to TRBD1 covers 10 bases. The CDR3 totals 16 residues. V lost 4 bases and J lost 5; bases outside the gene matches: 9. The CDR3 bases are TGTGCCAGCAGTTGGAAGACAGGGGGCGCGAGAGATACGCAGTATTTT. This sequence encodes CASSWKTGGARDTQYF.

This clonotype appeared many times. The CDR3 is CSVPTGSYEQYF. CDR3 DNA: TGCAGCGTTCCGACAGGGTCCTACGAGCAGTACTTC. V usage is TRBV29-1 and J usage is TRBJ2-7; 7 bases match TRBD1. The CDR3 is made up of 12 amino acids. The germline gives CDR1 SQVTM, CDR2 ANQGSEA. The ends lost 5 bases at V and 1 base at J; junction bases unmatched: 2.

Ten or more counts support this clonotype. The chain's CDR3 is CASRRTQSAGEQYF. CDR3 coding DNA: TGTGCCAGCAGGAGGACCCAATCCGCCGGCGAGCAGTACTTC. J is TRBJ2-7 and V is TRBV28; D remains unclear. This CDR3 has 14 residues. V dropped 6 bases and J dropped 6 bases, with 18 bases sitting between them. CDR1 MDHEN and CDR2 SYDVKM come from the germline V gene.

This clonotype showed up many times. V is TRBV7-6 and J is TRBJ2-3, with 12 nucleotides matching TRBD2. This CDR3 is built from 16 residues. Trimming cost V 4 bases and J 5 bases; bases outside gene matches: 7. CDR1 and CDR2 from the germline V gene are SGHVS and FNYEAQ. CDR3 DNA: TGTGCCAGCAGCTCGACGACTAGCGGGGGCCGAGATACGCAGTATTTT. This codes for CASSSTTSGGRDTQYF.

This clonotype was counted at least ten times. The chain carries TRBV20-1 and TRBJ2-3; 9 positions agree with TRBD1. The CDR3 consists of 13 residues. Germline assignment: CDR1 DFQATT and CDR2 SNEGSKA (reference sequence). Trimming cost V 5 bases and J 4 bases; bases outside gene matches: 4. The CDR3 is CSAPWTGADTQYF. CDR3 sequence (DNA): TGCAGTGCTCCTTGGACAGGGGCAGATACGCAGTATTTT.

This clonotype has at least ten counts. The chain links TRBV10-2 to TRBJ2-5; the D gene is possibly TRBD1 (6 bases). Trimming removed 7 bases at V and 3 bases at J, with 9 bases between. Germline lookup yields CDR1 WSHSY and CDR2 SAAADI. The CDR3 is made up of 12 amino acids. The DNA of the CDR3 is TGCGCCAGCAATCCAGGGGAAGAGACCCAGTACTTC. Its protein product is CASNPGEETQYF.

In its sample, this clonotype was seen many times. This chain links TRBV12-3 or TRBV12-4 with TRBJ1-5, with a possible D match to TRBD1 (6 bases). The CDR3 is 16 amino acids. V lost 6 bases, J lost 7 bases, and 22 bases lay in between. This CDR3 is CASRGLQGLGEQPQHF. As DNA, the CDR3 is TGTGCCAGCAGGGGATTACAGGGCCTCGGGGAACAGCCCCAGCATTTT.

CDR3 loop: CASSSWDRASYGYTF. The CDR3 nucleotides are TGTGCCAGCAGTTCTTGGGACAGGGCGTCTTATGGCTACACCTTC. The chain uses TRBV6-6 and TRBJ1-2; 9 bases align to TRBD1. Germline V gene sequence: CDR1 MNHNY, CDR2 SVGAGI (reference sequence). V lost 4 bases and J lost 5; bases outside the gene matches: 8. This CDR3 has 15 amino acids.